This T cell receptor (beta chain) was observed in a study of metastatic and nonmetastatic thyroid tumors. Overall study context: Repertoire comparisons spanned blood and tumor or nodule tissue from malignant and benign thyroid patients.

In the authors' methods: Clinicopathological groups supplied CDR3 differences that were used to build a distant-metastasis classifier for papillary thyroid cancer. TCRdb reprocessed the PCR reads using MiXCR. None of the V and J calls come from the authors' own analysis; TCRdb made them. The sample carries tens of thousands of clones, 35% to 40% recorded once. Not a single patient had been given any form of treatment at any point before undergoing thyroid surgery. Study-level results: It was reported that TCR beta diversity was significantly higher in malignant thyroid tumors than benign nodules, in blood and tumor.

In regard to this clone: Its specificity is unknown. The junction differs from germline at one of its ends, possibly a read error.

The CDR3 consists of 15 residues. CDR1 and CDR2 (germline): SGHTA, FQGTGA. This clonotype originated in a female donor with papillary thyroid cancer or a benign thyroid nodule (not recorded which). Some clones in this sample may be carry-over from other donors' samples. This chain links TRBV7-3 with TRBJ2-2; the D gene is possibly TRBD2 (6 bases). The sample comprised tumor tissue. The CDR3 is CASRLTGRGTGELFF. The CDR3 region has the DNA TGTGCCAGCAGGTTAACCGGGAGAGGGACCGGGGAGCTGTTTTTT.